The rows below give T cell receptor beta chains drawn from one sample of a study of blood T cell repertoires in COVID-19. Profiled with immunoSEQ multiplex PCR; TCRdb holds only in-frame clones, not every one. The data hold approximately 430,000 clones, with 86% observed a single time. The sample comprised peripheral blood. The receptor source for this set is a woman aged 25 to 45 with active or convalescent COVID-19. Each CDR3 is given with its conserved first and last residue. The D gene is left open where the match is weak. Clone size is not always given. Where it is, it says once, few, many or a class for expanded clones.

TRBD1	TRBV7-6	.	TRBJ1-1	CASSWGQGREYTEAFF	TGTGCCAGCAGCTGGGGACAGGGGAGGGAATACACTGAAGCTTTCTTT
.	TRBV6-5	.	TRBJ1-3	CASSPLSSGNTIYF	TGTGCCAGCAGTCCACTGAGCTCTGGAAACACCATATATTTT
.	TRBV19	once	TRBJ1-2	CASSMPRKDGYTF	TGTGCCAGTAGTATGCCCAGGAAGGATGGCTACACCTTC
.	TRBV19	.	TRBJ1-4	CASSPQGFGEKLFF	TGTGCCAGTAGTCCTCAGGGGTTCGGGGAAAAACTGTTTTTT
.	TRBV7-2	.	TRBJ2-5	CASSPLPGVAETQYF	TGTGCCAGCAGCCCCCTCCCCGGGGTGGCGGAGACCCAGTACTTC
TRBD1	TRBV14	once	TRBJ1-6	CASSQDEPRGPNSPLHF	TGTGCCAGCAGCCAAGATGAACCCAGGGGGCCGAATTCACCCCTCCACTTT
TRBD1	TRBV6-5	few	TRBJ1-5	CASSYSGQGSNQPQHF	TGTGCCAGCAGTTACTCCGGACAGGGATCTAATCAGCCCCAGCATTTT
.	TRBV19	.	TRBJ2-1	CASSIQGTAGNEQFF	TGTGCCAGTAGTATCCAGGGTACCGCAGGTAATGAGCAGTTCTTC
TRBD2	TRBV4-1	few	TRBJ2-2	CASSQEPAGVVGELFF	TGCGCCAGCAGCCAAGAACCAGCGGGAGTGGTCGGGGAGCTGTTTTTT
TRBD1	TRBV6-2/TRBV6-3	.	TRBJ1-4	CASSYGTGAPATNEKLFF	TGTGCCAGCAGTTATGGGACAGGGGCACCGGCGACTAATGAAAAACTGTTTTTT
.	TRBV6-5	.	TRBJ1-2	CASSYQPQTYGYTF	TGTGCCAGCAGTTACCAGCCACAGACCTATGGCTACACCTTC
TRBD2	TRBV27	once	TRBJ2-5	CASKALLAGSGGETQYF	TGTGCCAGCAAAGCTTTACTAGCGGGATCCGGGGGGGAGACCCAGTACTTC
.	TRBV6-1	once	TRBJ2-7	CASSERDIPYEQYF	TGTGCCAGCAGTGAGAGGGACATTCCCTACGAGCAGTACTTC
.	TRBV2	.	TRBJ2-6	CASSGQVSGANVLTF	TGTGCCAGCAGTGGACAGGTCTCTGGGGCCAACGTCCTGACTTTC
TRBD1	TRBV14	.	TRBJ2-7	CASSLGTATYEQYF	TGTGCCAGCAGCTTGGGGACAGCCACCTACGAGCAGTACTTC
.	TRBV29-1	.	TRBJ2-7	CSVEDLSYEQYF	TGCAGCGTTGAAGATCTCAGCTACGAGCAGTACTTC
.	TRBV3-1/TRBV3-2	.	TRBJ1-1	CASSLAGRRSEAFF	TGTGCCAGCAGCCTTGCGGGACGGCGATCTGAAGCTTTCTTT
TRBD1	TRBV28	.	TRBJ1-6	CASSTQGYNSPLHF	TGTGCCAGCAGTACACAGGGGTATAATTCACCCCTCCACTTT
.	TRBV5-4	.	TRBJ1-6	CASSQSRVLDSPLHF	TGTGCCAGCAGCCAATCCAGGGTGCTGGATTCACCCCTCCACTTT
.	TRBV9	.	TRBJ1-2	CASSVGLYRVANYGYTF	TGTGCCAGCAGCGTAGGCTTATACAGGGTTGCGAACTATGGCTACACCTTC
.	TRBV11-2	.	TRBJ1-1	CASSLVTSTEAFF	TGTGCCAGCAGCTTAGTTACATCGACTGAAGCTTTCTTT
.	TRBV29-1	.	TRBJ2-2	CSVRQGVGELFF	TGCAGCGTTCGGCAGGGCGTCGGGGAGCTGTTTTTT
.	TRBV2	.	TRBJ2-7	CASSEQAGGSYEQYF	TGTGCCAGCAGTGAACAGGCAGGGGGGTCCTACGAGCAGTACTTC
TRBD2	TRBV9	.	TRBJ2-5	CASSVDGLAVVQYF	TGTGCCAGCAGCGTAGATGGGCTAGCGGTAGTCCAGTACTTC
.	TRBV3-1/TRBV3-2	.	TRBJ1-5	CASSQERPGGAYSNQPQHF	TGTGCCAGCAGCCAAGAACGCCCTGGGGGGGCCTATAGCAATCAGCCCCAGCATTTT
TRBD2	TRBV7-9	.	TRBJ2-3	CASSRTSGGHDPPDTQYF	TGTGCCAGCAGCAGGACTAGCGGGGGTCACGACCCTCCAGATACGCAGTATTTT
TRBD1	TRBV5-1	few	TRBJ1-5	CASSPTGQGIQPQHF	TGCGCCAGCAGCCCGACCGGACAGGGAATACAGCCCCAGCATTTT
TRBD1	TRBV5-4	.	TRBJ2-5	CASRRELTGVEETQYF	TGTGCCAGCAGGAGAGAATTGACAGGGGTGGAAGAGACCCAGTACTTC
.	TRBV30	.	TRBJ1-2	CAWSGSEGYTF	TGTGCCTGGAGTGGGAGTGAGGGCTACACCTTC
.	TRBV6-5	.	TRBJ1-2	CASRGGRFDGYTF	TGTGCCAGCAGGGGGGGGCGATTTGATGGCTACACCTTC
.	TRBV2	.	TRBJ1-1	CASTLTVLNTEAFF	TGTGCCAGCACCCTGACAGTCCTGAACACTGAAGCTTTCTTT
TRBD1	TRBV30	.	TRBJ2-7	CAWSTYRGRYEQYF	TGTGCCTGGAGTACTTACAGGGGGCGGTACGAGCAGTACTTC
.	TRBV18	.	TRBJ1-1	CASSFSGLNTEAFF	TGTGCCAGCTCATTTTCAGGCCTGAACACTGAAGCTTTCTTT
.	TRBV15	.	TRBJ1-2	CATSVGGADYGYTF	TGTGCCACCAGCGTAGGGGGGGCCGACTATGGCTACACCTTC
TRBD2	TRBV11-2	.	TRBJ2-3	CASSFWPRAGPSTDTQYF	TGTGCCAGCAGCTTTTGGCCCCGAGCGGGACCTAGCACAGATACGCAGTATTTT
TRBD2	TRBV14	.	TRBJ2-2	CASSLFQAGGTNTGELFF	TGTGCCAGCAGCCTGTTTCAAGCGGGAGGAACAAACACCGGGGAGCTGTTTTTT
TRBD1	TRBV14	.	TRBJ2-4	CASSQDRGQGIKYF	TGTGCCAGCAGCCAAGATAGGGGGCAGGGCATCAAGTACTTC
.	TRBV9	few	TRBJ2-7	CASSPHPTGYEQYF	TGTGCCAGCAGCCCCCACCCCACAGGGTACGAGCAGTACTTC
TRBD1	TRBV11-2	.	TRBJ2-2	CASSWGQGVRRELFF	TGTGCCAGCAGCTGGGGACAGGGTGTTAGGAGGGAGCTGTTTTTT
TRBD1	TRBV28	.	TRBJ1-6	CASSSQGAPESPLHF	TGTGCCAGCAGTTCCCAGGGGGCGCCGGAGTCACCCCTCCACTTT
TRBD1	TRBV5-1	.	TRBJ2-1	CASSLGDRETGDEQFF	TGCGCCAGCAGCCTAGGGGACAGGGAGACCGGGGATGAGCAGTTCTTC
.	TRBV18	once	TRBJ2-7	CASSEGVPEQYF	TGTGCCAGCTCAGAGGGGGTCCCTGAGCAGTACTTC
TRBD2	TRBV4-1	.	TRBJ2-5	CASSPFGAGGSETQYF	TGCGCCAGCAGCCCGTTCGGAGCGGGAGGATCAGAGACCCAGTACTTC
TRBD1	TRBV27	once	TRBJ1-2	CASSLGQDRVNGYTF	TGTGCCAGCAGTTTAGGACAAGACAGGGTCAATGGCTACACCTTC
.	TRBV30	.	TRBJ1-1	CAWRRGDTEAFF	TGTGCCTGGAGGCGGGGGGACACTGAAGCTTTCTTT
.	TRBV30	.	TRBJ1-5	CAWSPDRPDEYSNQPQHF	TGTGCCTGGAGTCCCGACAGGCCCGACGAATATAGCAATCAGCCCCAGCATTTT
.	TRBV28	.	TRBJ1-2	CASSFESYGYTF	TGTGCCAGCAGTTTCGAGAGCTATGGCTACACCTTC
.	TRBV4-1	few	TRBJ1-2	CASSQDDTNYGYTF	TGCGCCAGCAGCCAAGACGACACTAACTATGGCTACACCTTC
.	TRBV2	.	TRBJ1-1	CASDKQGMNTEAFF	TGTGCCAGCGACAAACAGGGTATGAACACTGAAGCTTTCTTT
.	TRBV4-1	once	TRBJ1-1	CASSQDGGGGNTEAFF	TGCGCCAGCAGCCAAGATGGGGGGGGCGGAAACACTGAAGCTTTCTTT
TRBD1	TRBV6-5	.	TRBJ1-3	CASSPTGGRNTIYF	TGTGCCAGCAGCCCGACAGGGGGTCGCAACACCATATATTTT
.	TRBV7-9	.	TRBJ2-3	CASSLGPGFGTDTQYF	TGTGCCAGCAGCTTAGGACCGGGATTCGGCACAGATACGCAGTATTTT